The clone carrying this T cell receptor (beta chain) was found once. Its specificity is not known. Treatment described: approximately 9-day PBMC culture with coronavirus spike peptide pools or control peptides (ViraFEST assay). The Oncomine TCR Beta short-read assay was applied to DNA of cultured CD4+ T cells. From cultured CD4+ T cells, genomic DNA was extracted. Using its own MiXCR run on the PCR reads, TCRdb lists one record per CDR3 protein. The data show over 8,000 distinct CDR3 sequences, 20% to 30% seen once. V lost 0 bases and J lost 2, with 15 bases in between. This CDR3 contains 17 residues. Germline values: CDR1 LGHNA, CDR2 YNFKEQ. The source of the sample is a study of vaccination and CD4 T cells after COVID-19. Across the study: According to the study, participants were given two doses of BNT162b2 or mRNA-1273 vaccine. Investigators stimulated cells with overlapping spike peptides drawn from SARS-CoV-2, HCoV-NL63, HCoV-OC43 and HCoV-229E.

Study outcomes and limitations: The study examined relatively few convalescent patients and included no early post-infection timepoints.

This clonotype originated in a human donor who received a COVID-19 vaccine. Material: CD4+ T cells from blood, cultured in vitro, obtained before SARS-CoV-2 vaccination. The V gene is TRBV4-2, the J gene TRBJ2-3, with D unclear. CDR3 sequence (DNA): TGTGCCAGCAGCCAAGATGAAGGCAGGATACACACAGATACGCAGTATTTT. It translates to CASSQDEGRIHTDTQYF.